This is a list of T cell receptor beta chains from one sample in a study of T-cell reconstitution after alpha-beta-depleted transplantation in children. TCRdb re-called the PCR reads with MiXCR, one entry per CDR3 protein. The table lists around 240,000 distinct CDR3 sequences, less than 9% of them singletons. The input for sequencing was PBMCs, mostly from graft donor cells, taken 180 days after TCRalphabeta/CD19-depleted stem cell transplant. The receptors come from a male patient younger than 18 who had a stem cell transplant for acute lymphoblastic leukemia, so the T cells may come from the graft donor. The conserved cysteine and the conserved F or W are not part of the CDR3 here.

j_call | v_call | cdr3_aa
TRBJ2-7 | TRBV6-5 | ASSYSDSASYEQY
TRBJ2-7 | TRBV4-1 | ASSQVLTIFGQGAIKQY
TRBJ2-7 | TRBV7-6 | ASSLGQFYEQY
TRBJ2-3 | TRBV3-1 | ASTYSASTDTQY
TRBJ2-7 | TRBV9 | ASSVGVGGYEQY
TRBJ2-7 | TRBV28 | ASSGGDRGSYEQY
TRBJ1-1 | TRBV12-3/TRBV12-4 | ASTPRGRYTEAF
TRBJ1-5 | TRBV10-3 | GVGQGVNQPQH
TRBJ2-1 | TRBV27 | ASSLVFLAGVYNEQF
TRBJ2-1 | TRBV12-3/TRBV12-4 | ASRPLARAYNEQF
TRBJ1-1 | TRBV3-1 | ASSLGQDTEAF
TRBJ2-2 | TRBV29-1 | SGGQGLNTGELF
TRBJ2-7 | TRBV18 | ASSPTPGQALEQY
TRBJ2-3 | TRBV28 | ASRGTVTDTQY
TRBJ2-7 | TRBV20-1 | SARDPMGGLEQY
TRBJ1-1 | TRBV6-2/TRBV6-3 | ASSYSTGGRMNTEAF
TRBJ2-1 | TRBV7-7 | ASSPVGTHEQF
TRBJ2-6 | TRBV20-1 | SANPGRVNVLT
TRBJ1-2 | TRBV5-1 | ASSLQGGVYGYT
TRBJ2-7 | TRBV20-1 | SAPRGSFNYEQY
TRBJ2-3 | TRBV11-2 | ASSFTDSTDTQY
TRBJ2-1 | TRBV10-3 | AISVQTGPIPNEQF
TRBJ2-6 | TRBV6-2/TRBV6-3 | ASSWDRAYSGANVLT
TRBJ2-7 | TRBV28 | ASMNRLYEQY
TRBJ1-1 | TRBV12-3/TRBV12-4 | ASGGGAAVTVRRAF
TRBJ2-7 | TRBV9 | ASSPGTGYYEQY
TRBJ1-1 | TRBV29-1 | SVEGPGTEAF
TRBJ2-6 | TRBV7-3 | ASSLRAGGGVFSGANVLT
TRBJ1-5 | TRBV7-2 | ASRVSGSNQPQH